The rows below give T cell receptor beta chains drawn from one sample of a study of radiation and T cells in renal cell carcinoma. TCRdb's copy holds only in-frame clones and misses some; the assay was immunoSEQ multiplex PCR. The profile shows more than 10,000 clones, around 50% of them singletons. The sequences come from tumor tissue, collected from a patient whose treatment was nephrectomy without radiotherapy. All receptors come from a man between 40 and 49 years old with renal cell carcinoma. Both conserved end residues are part of each CDR3. The D gene is left open where the match is weak. Where a row states a size, it is once, few, many or the class of an expanded clone; other rows omit it.

>TRBV7-6|NA|TRBJ2-1|TRBD1
CASSLAHIGTGHDEQFF
TGTGCCAGCAGCTTAGCGCATATAGGGACAGGGCACGATGAGCAGTTCTTC
>TRBV29-1|NA|TRBJ1-1|NA
CSVRPNGLQNTEAFF
TGCAGCGTTAGACCCAACGGGCTTCAAAACACTGAAGCTTTCTTT
>TRBV7-6|medium-sized|TRBJ2-2|TRBD2
CASSLEGLAIETGELFF
TGTGCCAGCAGCTTAGAGGGACTAGCGATAGAGACCGGGGAGCTGTTTTTT
>TRBV9|medium-sized|TRBJ1-1|NA
CASSVVVGLNTEAFF
TGTGCCAGCAGCGTAGTAGTAGGGTTGAACACTGAAGCTTTCTTT
>TRBV2|few|TRBJ1-1|NA
CASSEELGTGFF
TGTGCCAGCAGTGAAGAGCTAGGGACCGGTTTCTTT
>TRBV28|NA|TRBJ2-7|TRBD2
CASSFRTSGGYEQYF
TGTGCCAGCAGTTTTCGGACTAGCGGAGGCTACGAGCAGTACTTC
>TRBV29-1|medium-sized|TRBJ1-1|NA
CSATNTEAFF
TGCAGCGCGACTAACACTGAAGCTTTCTTT
>TRBV11-2|few|TRBJ1-1|NA
CASSPRSVTNTEAFF
TGTGCCAGCAGCCCCAGGTCGGTGACGAACACTGAAGCTTTCTTT
>TRBV7-9|NA|TRBJ2-1|NA
CASSLVLGYEQFF
TGTGCCAGCAGCTTAGTGTTAGGGTACGAGCAGTTCTTC
>TRBV6-1|once|TRBJ2-7|TRBD1
CASAKGQELEQYF
TGTGCCAGCGCGAAGGGACAGGAGCTCGAGCAGTACTTC
>TRBV5-1|medium-sized|TRBJ1-2|TRBD1
CASSNDRGQSGYTF
TGCGCCAGCAGCAATGACAGGGGGCAAAGTGGCTACACCTTC
>TRBV13|few|TRBJ2-1|NA
CASSLGNEQFF
TGTGCCAGCAGCTTAGGCAATGAGCAGTTCTTC
>TRBV11-3|medium-sized|TRBJ2-1|NA
CASSSGGSGNEQFF
TGTGCCAGCAGCTCCGGGGGTAGCGGCAATGAGCAGTTCTTC
>TRBV9|few|TRBJ1-1|TRBD1
CASSVHGTGGMNTEAFF
TGTGCCAGCAGCGTACATGGGACAGGCGGAATGAACACTGAAGCTTTCTTT
>TRBV19|NA|TRBJ1-4|TRBD1
CASSGWDRPNEKLFF
TGTGCCAGTAGTGGATGGGACAGACCCAATGAAAAACTGTTTTTT
>TRBV9|few|TRBJ2-1|NA
CASSVENEQFF
TGTGCCAGCAGCGTAGAAAATGAGCAGTTCTTC
>TRBV5-6|NA|TRBJ1-1|TRBD1
CASSLALTGGTEAFF
TGTGCCAGCAGCTTGGCCCTGACAGGGGGTACTGAAGCTTTCTTT
>TRBV11-3|NA|TRBJ2-5|NA
CASSLARRDKETQYF
TGTGCCAGCAGCTTAGCTCGCAGAGACAAAGAGACCCAGTACTTC
>TRBV6-1|NA|TRBJ2-5|TRBD2
CASTRTSGYQETQYF
TGTGCCAGTACGAGGACTAGCGGGTACCAAGAGACCCAGTACTTC
>TRBV2|NA|TRBJ2-7|NA
CASSSTGTPEQYF
TGTGCCAGCAGTTCCACCGGGACACCCGAGCAGTACTTC
>TRBV7-2|NA|TRBJ1-5|NA
CASSLGGHQPQHF
TGTGCCAGCAGCTTAGGGGGCCATCAGCCCCAGCATTTT
>TRBV19|NA|TRBJ2-3|NA
CASRGLRDSSTDTQYF
TGTGCCAGTAGGGGACTCCGGGACTCAAGCACAGATACGCAGTATTTT
>TRBV6-5|few|TRBJ2-1|NA
CASQRDKYNEQFF
TGTGCCAGCCAAAGGGACAAATACAATGAGCAGTTCTTC
>TRBV4-2|NA|TRBJ2-1|NA
CASSFLNEQFF
TGTGCCAGCAGCTTTTTAAATGAGCAGTTCTTC
>TRBV29-1|few|TRBJ1-4|TRBD1
CSVRTGGFGKLFF
TGCAGCGTGAGGACAGGGGGTTTCGGAAAACTGTTTTTT